This T cell receptor beta chain was obtained from a study of human T cells and chemical hapten exposure. Total RNA was isolated from whole blood that had not been fractionated. The CDR3 loop spans 15 amino acids. V was clipped by 1 base and J by 1 base; unmatched bases: 3. From germline, CDR1 is MGHDK and CDR2 SYGVNS. Study-level points and caveats: Following DPC sensitization, TCRs present above 1 in 1000 frequency showed no change.

This clonotype was observed many times. What it binds is not known. Single cDNA molecules in the library carried unique molecular identifiers attached during preparation. One entry per CDR3 protein, called by TCRdb with MiXCR from the 5' RACE reads. Of about 140,000 distinct CDR3 sequences detected, 3.5% to 5% appear once; the ten largest clones hold over 1.1%. The sequence came from a female donor in good health. The genes are TRBV25-1 and TRBJ1-2; TRBD1 aligns across 7 bases. The CDR3 coding sequence is TGTGCCAGCAGTGAATGGACAGGCGATAACTATGGCTACACCTTC. This translates into CASSEWTGDNYGYTF.